What follows describes a single T cell receptor beta chain. Methods used by the authors: By means of reference gene primer amplification, nucleated cell counts were estimated. The repertoire was sequenced with immunoSEQ multiplex PCR; TCRdb's copy has only in-frame clones and lacks some. V and J calls and clone size follow that table, whereas D and trimming were derived from the DNA. In the table there are just over 650,000 clones, 75% to 90% of which are singletons. Germline CDR1 and CDR2: SGDLS and YYNGEE. CDR3 length: 18 residues. V lost 1 base and J 3 bases, leaving 19 bases between the germline ends. The source of the sample is a study of blood T cell repertoires in COVID-19. Overall study context: Italy, Spain and the United States were the sources of the convalescent and acute COVID-19 samples. The cDNA or gDNA used as material had been derived from T cells, B-cell-depleted T cells, or PBMCs.

Sequenced input: peripheral blood. This clonotype was sampled from a woman aged 18-30 years with acute or convalescent COVID-19. The chain employs TRBV9 and TRBJ2-2; maybe TRBD2 (7 bases). The DNA for the CDR3 is TGTGCCAGCAGCGTACCTCGAACCGGAGGGGGGGACACCGGGGAGCTGTTTTTT. Translated, it gives CASSVPRTGGGDTGELFF.